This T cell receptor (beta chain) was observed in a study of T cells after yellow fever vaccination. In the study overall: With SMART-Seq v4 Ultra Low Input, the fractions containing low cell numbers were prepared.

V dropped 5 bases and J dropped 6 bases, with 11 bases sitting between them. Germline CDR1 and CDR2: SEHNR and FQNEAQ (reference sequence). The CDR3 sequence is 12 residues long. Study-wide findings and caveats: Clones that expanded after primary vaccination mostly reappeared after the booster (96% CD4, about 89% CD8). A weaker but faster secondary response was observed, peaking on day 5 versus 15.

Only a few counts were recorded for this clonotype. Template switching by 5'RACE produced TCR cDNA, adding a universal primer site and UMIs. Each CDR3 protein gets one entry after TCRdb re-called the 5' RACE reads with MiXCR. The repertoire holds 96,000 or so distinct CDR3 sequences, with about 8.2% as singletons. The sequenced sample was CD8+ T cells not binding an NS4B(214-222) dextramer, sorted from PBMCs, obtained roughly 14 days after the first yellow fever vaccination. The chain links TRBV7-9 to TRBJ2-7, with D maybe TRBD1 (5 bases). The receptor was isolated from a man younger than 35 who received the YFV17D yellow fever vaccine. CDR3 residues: CASSPTGGEQYF. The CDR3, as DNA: TGTGCCAGCAGCCCCACAGGCGGCGAGCAGTACTTC.